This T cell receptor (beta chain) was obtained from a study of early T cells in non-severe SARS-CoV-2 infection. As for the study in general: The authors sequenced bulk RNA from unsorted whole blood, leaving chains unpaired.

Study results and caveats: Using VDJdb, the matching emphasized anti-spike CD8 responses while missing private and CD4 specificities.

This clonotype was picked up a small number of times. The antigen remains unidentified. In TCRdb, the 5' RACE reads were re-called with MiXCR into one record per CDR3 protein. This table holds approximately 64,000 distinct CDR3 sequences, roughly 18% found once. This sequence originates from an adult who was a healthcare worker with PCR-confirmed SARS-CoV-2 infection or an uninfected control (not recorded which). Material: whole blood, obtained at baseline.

For the CDR3, the DNA is TGTGCCAGCTCACCAGATCCGGGAGTCACAGATACGCAGTATTTT. This sequence encodes CASSPDPGVTDTQYF. The V gene is TRBV18, the J gene TRBJ2-3; possibly TRBD2 for D (6 bases). The CDR3 loop spans 15 amino acids. V shed 2 bases and J shed 2 bases, with 11 bases lying between them. The germline gives CDR1 KGHSH, CDR2 LQKENI.